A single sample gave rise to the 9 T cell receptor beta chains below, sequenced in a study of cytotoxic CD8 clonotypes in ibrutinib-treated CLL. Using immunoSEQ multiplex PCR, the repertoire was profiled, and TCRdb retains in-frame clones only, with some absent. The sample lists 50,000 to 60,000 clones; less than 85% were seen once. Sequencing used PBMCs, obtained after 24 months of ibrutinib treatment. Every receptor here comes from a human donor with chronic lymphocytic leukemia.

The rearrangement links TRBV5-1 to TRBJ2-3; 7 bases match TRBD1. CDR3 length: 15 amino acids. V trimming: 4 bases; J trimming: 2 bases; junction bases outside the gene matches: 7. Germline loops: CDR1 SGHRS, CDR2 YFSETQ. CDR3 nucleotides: TGCGCCAGCAGCGTGACAGGGAACCCCACAGATACGCAGTATTTT. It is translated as CASSVTGNPTDTQYF.

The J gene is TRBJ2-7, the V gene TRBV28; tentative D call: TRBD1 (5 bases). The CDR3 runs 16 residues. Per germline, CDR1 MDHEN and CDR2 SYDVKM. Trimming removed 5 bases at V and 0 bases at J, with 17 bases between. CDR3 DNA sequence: TGTGCCAGCAGTCGCTCCACAGGCTTTACCTCCTACGAGCAGTACTTC. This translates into CASSRSTGFTSYEQYF.

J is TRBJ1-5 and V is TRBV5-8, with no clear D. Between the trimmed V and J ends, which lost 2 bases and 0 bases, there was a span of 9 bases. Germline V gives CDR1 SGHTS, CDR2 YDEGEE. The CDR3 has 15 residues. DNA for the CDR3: TGTGCCAGCAGCTTAGGCGGATATAGCAATCAGCCCCAGCATTTT. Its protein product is CASSLGGYSNQPQHF.

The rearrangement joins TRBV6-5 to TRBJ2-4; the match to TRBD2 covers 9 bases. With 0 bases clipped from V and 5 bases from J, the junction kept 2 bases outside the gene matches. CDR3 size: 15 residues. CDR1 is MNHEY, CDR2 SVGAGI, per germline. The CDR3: CASSYSGGRENIQYF. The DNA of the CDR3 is TGTGCCAGCAGTTACTCAGGCGGGAGGGAAAACATTCAGTACTTC.

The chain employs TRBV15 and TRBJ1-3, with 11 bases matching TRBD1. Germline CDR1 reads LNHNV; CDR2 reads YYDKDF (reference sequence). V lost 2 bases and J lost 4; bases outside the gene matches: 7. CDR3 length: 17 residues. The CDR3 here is CATSRSDRGLRGNTIYF. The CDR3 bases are TGTGCCACCAGCAGATCGGACAGGGGGCTTAGAGGAAACACCATATATTTT.

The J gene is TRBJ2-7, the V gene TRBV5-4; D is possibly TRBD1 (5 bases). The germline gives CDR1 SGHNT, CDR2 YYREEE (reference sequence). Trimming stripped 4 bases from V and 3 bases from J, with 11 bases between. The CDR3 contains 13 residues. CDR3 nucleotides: TGTGCCAGCAGCCAGACCAGGGACTACGAGCAGTACTTC. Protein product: CASSQTRDYEQYF. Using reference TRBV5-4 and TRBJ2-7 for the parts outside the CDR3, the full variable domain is ETGVTQSPTHLIKTRGQQVTLRCSSQSGHNTVSWYQQALGQGPQFIFQYYREEENGRGNFPPRFSGLQFPNYSSELNVNALELDDSALYLCASSQTRDYEQYFGPGTRLTVT.

This chain's CDR3 is CASRSPFYEQYF. CDR3 DNA sequence: TGTGCCAGCAGGAGTCCCTTCTACGAGCAGTACTTC. The V gene is TRBV6-6, the J gene TRBJ2-7, with D hard to call. Trimming pared 6 bases from V and 3 bases from J, leaving 9 bases between. The CDR3 is 12 amino acids. Germline loops: CDR1 MNHNY, CDR2 SVGAGI (reference sequence).

CDR3 DNA: TGTGCCACCGCCGGACAGGCCGCCCCCCACACAGATACGCAGTATTTT. Protein sequence: CATAGQAAPHTDTQYF. The rearrangement links TRBV6-4 to TRBJ2-3, with 7 bases matching TRBD1. The CDR3 extends over 16 amino acids. V shed 10 bases, J shed 2 bases, and the junction held 15 bases outside the gene matches. Germline V gives CDR1 MRHNA, CDR2 SNTAGT.

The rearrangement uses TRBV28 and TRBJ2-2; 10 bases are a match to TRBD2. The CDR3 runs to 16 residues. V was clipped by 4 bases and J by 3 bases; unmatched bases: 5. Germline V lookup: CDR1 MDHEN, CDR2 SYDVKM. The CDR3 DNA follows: TGTGCCAGCAGTTCCCTAGCGGGAGAGTACACCGGGGAGCTGTTTTTT. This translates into CASSSLAGEYTGELFF. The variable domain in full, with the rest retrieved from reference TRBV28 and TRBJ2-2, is DVKVTQSSRYLVKRTGEKVFLECVQDMDHENMFWYRQDPGLGLRLIYFSYDVKMKEKGDIPEGYSVSREKKERFSLILESASTNQTSMYLCASSSLAGEYTGELFFGEGSRLTVL.